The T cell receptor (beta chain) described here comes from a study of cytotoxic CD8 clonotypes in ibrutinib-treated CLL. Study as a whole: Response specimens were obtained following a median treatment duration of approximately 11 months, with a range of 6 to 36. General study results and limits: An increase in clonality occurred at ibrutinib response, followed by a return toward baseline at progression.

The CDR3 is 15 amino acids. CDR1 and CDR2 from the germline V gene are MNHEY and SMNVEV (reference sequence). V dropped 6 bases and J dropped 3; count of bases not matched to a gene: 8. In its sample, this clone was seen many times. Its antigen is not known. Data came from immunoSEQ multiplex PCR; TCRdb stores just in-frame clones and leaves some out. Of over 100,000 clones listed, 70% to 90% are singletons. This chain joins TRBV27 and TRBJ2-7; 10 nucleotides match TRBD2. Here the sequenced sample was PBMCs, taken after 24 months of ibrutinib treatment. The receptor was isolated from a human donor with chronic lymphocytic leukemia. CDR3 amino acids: CASSLVAGGYYEQYF. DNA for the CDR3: TGTGCCAGCAGCTTAGTAGCGGGGGGCTACTACGAGCAGTACTTC.